Presented here are 21 T cell receptor beta chains from one specimen sequenced in a study of regulatory T cells in long-lasting Graves disease. Library construction for TCR beta used iRepertoire HTBI primers and Arm-PCR of CDR3 regions. TCRdb independently ran MiXCR on the multiplex PCR reads; one entry per CDR3 protein. The sample shows some 330,000 distinct CDR3 sequences, 12% of them seen only once. Documented time point: newly diagnosed GD, antithyroid drugs for less than 3 months. The authors made the TCR library using RNA they extracted from PBMCs. The same specimen was also included in a second study, on T cells in Graves' hyperthyroidism and ophthalmopathy.

The input for sequencing was peripheral blood mononuclear cells (PBMCs), taken at new diagnosis, from a patient treated with antithyroid drugs. The receptors were gathered from a young woman with Graves disease.

The table lists this clonotype with many counts. This chain connects TRBV12-3 or TRBV12-4 to TRBJ1-1; TRBD1 might be the D (5 bases). The CDR3 contains 19 residues. The V gene lost 4 bases and the J gene lost 9 bases, with 33 bases spanning the gap. CDR3 bases: TGTGCCAGCAGTTCCAGGGTAGGGCGCAATCGGGAAACCCCTCAGAAAGCTTTCTTT. Amino acids: CASSSRVGRNRETPQKAFF.

The V gene is TRBV20-1, the J gene TRBJ2-5; 10 bases match TRBD1. This CDR3 region has 15 residues. Germline V CDR1 and CDR2: DFQATT, SNEGSKA (reference sequence). The J segment lost 2 bases and the V segment lost 1 base, leaving 4 bases of the junction unmatched. The CDR3 protein is CSARAGQGKQETQYF. The DNA of the CDR3 is TGCAGTGCTAGAGCGGGACAGGGGAAACAAGAGACCCAGTACTTC.

The sample holds many counts of this clonotype. This CDR3 is CASSPGGGQGSNTGELFF. In DNA, the CDR3 is TGTGCCAGCAGTCCCGGGGGGGGACAGGGTTCGAACACCGGGGAGCTGTTTTTT. The chain joins TRBV7-6 to TRBJ2-2, with D maybe TRBD1 (9 bases). Germline CDR1 and CDR2: SGHVS and FNYEAQ. This CDR3 is built from 18 residues. Trimming took off 6 bases at V and 0 bases at J, with 20 bases between the two ends.

In this sample, this clonotype turned up a few times. The V and J genes are TRBV28 and TRBJ2-7, with D perhaps TRBD1 or TRBD2 (5 bases each). CDR1 and CDR2 (germline): MDHEN, SYDVKM. The CDR3 contains 15 residues. V was shortened by 1 base and J by 4 bases, with 14 bases between the two germline ends. CDR3 in DNA: TGTGCCAGCAGTTTATTTCGGGGCCGAGGGTACGAGCAGTACTTC. Residues: CASSLFRGRGYEQYF.

This clonotype has just one count. CDR3 protein: CASSLDRDEQYF. The CDR3 bases are TGTGCCAGCAGCTTAGATAGGGATGAGCAGTACTTC. The chain is built from TRBV7-2 and TRBJ2-7; D unclear. V gave up 1 base and J gave up 7 bases, with 8 bases separating them. The CDR3 contains 12 residues. In germline, CDR1 is SGHTA, CDR2 FQGNSA.

With respect to this clonotype: At one end the junction does not follow the germline gene, possibly because of a read error. The rearrangement links TRBV28 to TRBJ2-3; 8 positions agree with TRBD1. The germline V gene encodes CDR1 MDHEN and CDR2 SYDVKM. This CDR3 is built from 14 residues. Here the CDR3 reads CAGSLDREMNTQYF. In DNA, the CDR3 is TGTGCCGGCAGTTTGGACAGGGAAATGAATACGCAGTATTTT.

The chain links TRBV19 to TRBJ1-6, with TRBD1 as a possible D gene (5 bases). CDR3 length: 13 amino acids. V dropped 7 bases and J dropped 9 bases, with 13 bases sitting between them. Per the germline V gene, CDR1 is LNHDA and CDR2 is SQIVND (reference sequence). The CDR3 DNA is TGTGCCAGTAATACAGGCTGGGGTTCACCCCTCCACTTT. Protein product: CASNTGWGSPLHF.

This clonotype was seen more than once but under ten times. J is TRBJ2-1 and V is TRBV9; a possible D gene is TRBD2 (5 bases). The V gene lost 2 bases and the J gene lost 7 bases, with 16 bases spanning the gap. In germline, CDR1 is SGDLS, CDR2 YYNGEE. The CDR3 is 15 amino acids. For the CDR3, the DNA is TGTGCCAGCAGCGTTGAGGGCCACCCGGGGAATGAGCAGTTCTTC. This codes for CASSVEGHPGNEQFF.

This clonotype showed up many times. This chain links TRBV12-3 or TRBV12-4 with TRBJ1-1; TRBD1 aligns across 7 bases. J lost 0 bases, V lost 5 bases, and 3 bases had no gene match. The CDR3 spans 14 residues. The CDR3 nucleotides are TGTGCCAGCAGTGCTGGACAGGTGAACACTGAAGCTTTCTTT. This sequence encodes CASSAGQVNTEAFF.

This clonotype was found many times. The rearrangement uses TRBV24-1 and TRBJ1-1; D not resolved. The germline V gene has CDR1 KGHDR and CDR2 SFDVKD. Trimming took 4 bases from V and 4 from J, leaving 9 bases between them. This CDR3 contains 13 residues. CDR3 in DNA: TGTGCCACCAGTGACACGGTGAGCACTGAAGCTTTCTTT. Amino acid sequence: CATSDTVSTEAFF.

The V call is TRBV30, the J call TRBJ1-4; a possible D gene is TRBD1 (5 bases). The CDR3 sequence is 13 residues long. Germline V gives CDR1 GTSNPN, CDR2 SVGIG (reference sequence). The CDR3 spells CASETALNEKLFF. In DNA, the CDR3 is TGTGCATCTGAGACAGCGCTTAATGAAAAACTGTTTTTT.

This clonotype was counted at least ten times. The chain recombines TRBV7-2 with TRBJ1-2, with TRBD1 matching 12 bases. Germline V lookup: CDR1 SGHTA, CDR2 FQGNSA. With V trimmed by 5 bases and J by 1 base, 5 bases remained unmatched. The CDR3 spans 16 residues. The CDR3 loop is CASSPGQGAVNYGYTF. CDR3 bases: TGTGCCAGCAGCCCGGGACAGGGGGCTGTTAACTATGGCTACACCTTC.

This clonotype was counted ten times or more. This CDR3 reads CASSPPGSEKLFF. The CDR3 DNA reads as TGTGCCAGCTCACCCCCGGGCAGCGAAAAACTGTTTTTT. This chain uses TRBV18 with TRBJ1-4; D call uncertain. Trimming removed 3 bases at V and 8 bases at J, with 10 bases between. The CDR3 has 13 amino acids. Germline CDR1 reads KGHSH; CDR2 reads LQKENI.

This clonotype occurred many times. The gene calls are TRBV18 and TRBJ2-3; tentative D call: TRBD1 (8 bases). Germline CDR1 reads KGHSH; CDR2 reads LQKENI. The ends were cut back, 4 bases at V and 5 bases at J, with 16 bases in the middle. This CDR3 is built from 15 residues. The CDR3 bases are TGTGCCAGCTCACTCGACAGGGGCGGGGGAGATACGCAGTATTTT. Translating gives CASSLDRGGGDTQYF.

The gene calls are TRBV20-1 and TRBJ1-6; TRBD1 agrees at 10 bases. V lost 6 bases, J lost 0 bases, and 8 bases stayed unmatched. The CDR3 runs to 17 residues. CDR1 is DFQATT, CDR2 SNEGSKA, per germline (reference sequence). DNA for the CDR3: TGCAGTGCCCCGGGACAGGGGATGGTCTCCTATAATTCACCCCTCCACTTT. Translated: CSAPGQGMVSYNSPLHF.

This clonotype was seen repeatedly, ten times or more. This sequence joins TRBV7-2 and TRBJ2-3; 13 bases map to TRBD2. Trimming cost V 3 bases and J 2 bases; bases outside gene matches: 2. Germline lookup yields CDR1 SGHTA and CDR2 FQGNSA. The CDR3 totals 16 residues. The CDR3 reads CASSFGLAGDTDTQYF. CDR3 DNA: TGTGCCAGCAGCTTCGGACTAGCGGGGGACACAGATACGCAGTATTTT.

This clonotype was seen ten or more times. The J gene is TRBJ2-5, the V gene TRBV12-3 or TRBV12-4; TRBD1 agrees at 9 bases. With 5 bases clipped from V and 8 bases from J, the junction kept 15 bases outside the gene matches. The CDR3 totals 16 residues. CDR3 loop: CASSPPGTGPPGTQYF. Written as DNA, the CDR3 is TGTGCCAGCAGTCCCCCCGGGACAGGGCCCCCGGGAACCCAGTACTTC.

In its sample, this clonotype was seen a few times. The rearrangement joins TRBV19 to TRBJ1-2, with 9 nucleotides matching TRBD1. The V segment lost 5 bases and the J segment 4 bases; nucleotides outside the gene matches: 11. Per the germline V gene, CDR1 is LNHDA and CDR2 is SQIVND (reference sequence). The CDR3 spans 16 residues. In DNA, the CDR3 is TGTGCCAGTAGTCGGTCCGGGACAGGGACCGTCTATGGCTACACCTTC. It specifies CASSRSGTGTVYGYTF.

This rearrangement joins TRBV6-1 to TRBJ1-1; 8 bases line up with TRBD1. V lost 6 bases, J lost 6 bases, and 6 bases stayed unmatched. The CDR3 loop spans 13 amino acids. Germline V CDR1 and CDR2: MNHNS, SASEGT. CDR3 nucleotides: TGTGCCAGCAGAGCAGGGGGCACGGCTGAAGCTTTCTTT. Amino acids: CASRAGGTAEAFF.

V is TRBV10-3 and J is TRBJ2-7; the D gene could be TRBD1 or TRBD2 (6 bases each). This CDR3 spans 14 amino acids. Germline loops: CDR1 ENHRY, CDR2 SYGVKD. Trimming took 0 bases from V and 1 from J, leaving 7 bases between them. CDR3 sequence (DNA): TGTGCCATCAGTGAGTCAGGGGGGTCCTACGAGCAGTACTTC. Residues: CAISESGGSYEQYF.

The rearrangement links TRBV15 to TRBJ2-5; no clear D. The CDR3 runs to 15 residues. In germline, CDR1 is LNHNV, CDR2 YYDKDF (reference sequence). V was shortened by 0 bases and J by 4 bases, with 12 bases between the two germline ends. The CDR3: CATSRDRLRLETQYF. CDR3 bases: TGTGCCACCAGCAGAGATCGCCTTCGATTAGAGACCCAGTACTTC.